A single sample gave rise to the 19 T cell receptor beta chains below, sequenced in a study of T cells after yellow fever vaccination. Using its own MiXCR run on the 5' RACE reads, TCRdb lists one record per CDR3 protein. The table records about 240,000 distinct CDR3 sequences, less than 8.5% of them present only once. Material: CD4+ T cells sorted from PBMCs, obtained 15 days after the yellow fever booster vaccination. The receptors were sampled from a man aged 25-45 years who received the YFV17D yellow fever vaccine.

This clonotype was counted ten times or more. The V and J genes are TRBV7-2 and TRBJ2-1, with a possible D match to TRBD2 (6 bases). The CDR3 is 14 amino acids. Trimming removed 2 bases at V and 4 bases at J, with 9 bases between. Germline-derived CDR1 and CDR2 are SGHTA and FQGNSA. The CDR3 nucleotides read TGTGCCAGCAGCTTAAGTAGCGGTTACAATGAGCAGTTCTTC. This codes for CASSLSSGYNEQFF.

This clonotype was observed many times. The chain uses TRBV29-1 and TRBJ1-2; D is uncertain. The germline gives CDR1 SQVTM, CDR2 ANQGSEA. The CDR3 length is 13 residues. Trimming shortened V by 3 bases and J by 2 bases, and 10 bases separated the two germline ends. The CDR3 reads CSVDGGENYGYTF. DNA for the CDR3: TGCAGCGTTGATGGCGGGGAGAACTATGGCTACACCTTC.

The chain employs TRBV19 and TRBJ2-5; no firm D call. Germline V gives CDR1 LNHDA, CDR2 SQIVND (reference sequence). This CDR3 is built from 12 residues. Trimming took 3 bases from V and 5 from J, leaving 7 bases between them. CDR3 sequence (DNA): TGTGCCAGTAGTATTGGCAAGGAGACCCAGTACTTC. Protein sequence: CASSIGKETQYF.

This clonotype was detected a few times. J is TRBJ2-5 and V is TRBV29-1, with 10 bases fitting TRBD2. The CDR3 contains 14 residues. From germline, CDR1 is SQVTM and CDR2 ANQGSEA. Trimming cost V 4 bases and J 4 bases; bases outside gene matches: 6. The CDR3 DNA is TGCAGCGTTGCCGCTTTAGCGGGAGGAGAGACCCAGTACTTC. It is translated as CSVAALAGGETQYF.

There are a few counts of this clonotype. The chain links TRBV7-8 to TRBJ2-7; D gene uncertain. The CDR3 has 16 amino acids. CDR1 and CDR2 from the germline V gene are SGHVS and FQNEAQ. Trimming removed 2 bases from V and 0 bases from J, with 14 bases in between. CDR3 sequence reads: CASSLNVADLSYEQYF. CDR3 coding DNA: TGTGCCAGCAGCTTAAACGTGGCTGACCTCTCCTACGAGCAGTACTTC.

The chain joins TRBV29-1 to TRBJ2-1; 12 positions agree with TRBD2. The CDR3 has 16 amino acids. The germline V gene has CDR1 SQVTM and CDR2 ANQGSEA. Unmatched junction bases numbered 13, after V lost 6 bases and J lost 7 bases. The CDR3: CSVRGKTSGSRNEQFF. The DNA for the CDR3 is TGCAGCGTCCGAGGGAAGACTAGCGGGAGTCGTAATGAGCAGTTCTTC.

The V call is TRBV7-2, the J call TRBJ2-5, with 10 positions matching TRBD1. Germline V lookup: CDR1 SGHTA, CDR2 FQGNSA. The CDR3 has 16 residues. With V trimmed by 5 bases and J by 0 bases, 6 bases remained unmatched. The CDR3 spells CASSRTGQGDQETQYF. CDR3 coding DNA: TGTGCCAGCAGCCGCACCGGACAGGGGGACCAAGAGACCCAGTACTTC.

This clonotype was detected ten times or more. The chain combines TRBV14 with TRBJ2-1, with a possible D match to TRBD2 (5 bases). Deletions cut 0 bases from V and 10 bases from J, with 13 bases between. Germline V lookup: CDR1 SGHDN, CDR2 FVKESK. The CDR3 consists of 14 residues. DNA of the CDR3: TGTGCCAGCAGCCAAGATTGGAGGATTGGCGAGCAGTTCTTC. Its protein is CASSQDWRIGEQFF.

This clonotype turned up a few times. CDR3 coding DNA: TGTGCCAGCAGTTACTCGAGGCGCGGGGCTAACTATGGCTACACCTTC. Residues: CASSYSRRGANYGYTF. The J gene is TRBJ1-2, the V gene TRBV6-5; D gene uncertain. V dropped 0 bases and J dropped 0 bases, with 11 bases sitting between them. This CDR3 comprises 16 residues. The V gene's germline CDR1 is MNHEY and CDR2 SVGAGI.

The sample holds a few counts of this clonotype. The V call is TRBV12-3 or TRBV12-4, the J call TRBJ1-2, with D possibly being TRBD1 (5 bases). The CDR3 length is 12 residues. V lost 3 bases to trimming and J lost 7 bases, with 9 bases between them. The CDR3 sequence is CASSLWGVGYTF. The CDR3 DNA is TGTGCCAGCAGTTTGTGGGGCGTTGGCTACACCTTC.

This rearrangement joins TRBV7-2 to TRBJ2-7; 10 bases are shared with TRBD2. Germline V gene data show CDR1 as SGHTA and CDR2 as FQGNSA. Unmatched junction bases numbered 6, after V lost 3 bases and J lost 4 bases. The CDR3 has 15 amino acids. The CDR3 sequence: CASSLGGSGRYEQYF. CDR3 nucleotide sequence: TGTGCCAGCAGCTTGGGAGGTAGCGGGAGGTACGAGCAGTACTTC.

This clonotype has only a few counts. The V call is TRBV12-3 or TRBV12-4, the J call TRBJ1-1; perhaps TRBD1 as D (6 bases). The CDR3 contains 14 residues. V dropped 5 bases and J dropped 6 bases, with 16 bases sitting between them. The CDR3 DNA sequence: TGTGCCAGCAGTCGAGCCTACAGGGCTGCTGAAGCTTTCTTT. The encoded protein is CASSRAYRAAEAFF.

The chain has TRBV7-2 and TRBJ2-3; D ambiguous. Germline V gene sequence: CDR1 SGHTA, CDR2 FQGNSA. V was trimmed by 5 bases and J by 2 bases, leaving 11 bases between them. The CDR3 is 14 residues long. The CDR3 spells CASSLTAFTDTQYF. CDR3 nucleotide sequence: TGTGCCAGCAGCCTTACCGCCTTCACAGATACGCAGTATTTT. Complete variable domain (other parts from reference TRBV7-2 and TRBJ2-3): GAGVSQSPSNKVTEKGKDVELRCDPISGHTALYWYRQSLGQGLEFLIYFQGNSAPDKSGLPSDRFSAERTGGSVSTLTIQRTQQEDSAVYLCASSLTAFTDTQYFGPGTRLTVL.

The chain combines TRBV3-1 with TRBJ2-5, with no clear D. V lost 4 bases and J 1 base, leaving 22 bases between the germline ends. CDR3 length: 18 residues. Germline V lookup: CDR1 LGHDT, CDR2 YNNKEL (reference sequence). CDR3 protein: CASSRILQRVTRQETQYF. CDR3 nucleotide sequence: TGTGCCAGCAGCCGCATACTCCAAAGGGTGACGCGCCAAGAGACCCAGTACTTC.

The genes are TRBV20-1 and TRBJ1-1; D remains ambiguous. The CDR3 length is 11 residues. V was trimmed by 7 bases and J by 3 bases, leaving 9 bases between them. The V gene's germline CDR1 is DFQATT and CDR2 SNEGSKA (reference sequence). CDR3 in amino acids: CSDLWDTEAFF. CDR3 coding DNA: TGCAGTGATCTTTGGGACACTGAAGCTTTCTTT.

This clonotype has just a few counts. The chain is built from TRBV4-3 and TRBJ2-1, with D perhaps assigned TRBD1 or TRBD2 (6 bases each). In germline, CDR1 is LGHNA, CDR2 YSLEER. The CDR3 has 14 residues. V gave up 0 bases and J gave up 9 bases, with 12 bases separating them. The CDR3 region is CASSQEKGGSEQFF. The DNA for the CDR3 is TGCGCCAGCAGCCAAGAAAAAGGGGGGAGTGAGCAGTTCTTC.

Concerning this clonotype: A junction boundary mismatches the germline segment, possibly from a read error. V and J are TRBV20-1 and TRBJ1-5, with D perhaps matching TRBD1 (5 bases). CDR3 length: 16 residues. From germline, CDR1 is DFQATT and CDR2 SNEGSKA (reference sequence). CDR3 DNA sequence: TGCTGTGCTAGAGACCCTAGACAGAATAATCTGGAGCCCCAGCATTTT. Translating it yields CCARDPRQNNLEPQHF.

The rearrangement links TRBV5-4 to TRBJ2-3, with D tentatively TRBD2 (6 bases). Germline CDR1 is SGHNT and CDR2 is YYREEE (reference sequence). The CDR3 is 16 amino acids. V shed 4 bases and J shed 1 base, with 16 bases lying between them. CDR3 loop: CASSLLGSGRTDTQYF. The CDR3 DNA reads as TGTGCCAGCAGCCTCCTGGGTAGCGGACGCACAGATACGCAGTATTTT.

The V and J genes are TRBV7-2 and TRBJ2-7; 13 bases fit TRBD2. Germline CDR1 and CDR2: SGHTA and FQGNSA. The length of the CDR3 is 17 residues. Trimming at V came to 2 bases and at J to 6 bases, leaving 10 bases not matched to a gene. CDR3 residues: CASSLRGGLAGVGEQYF. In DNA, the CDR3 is TGTGCCAGCAGCTTAAGGGGAGGACTAGCGGGAGTGGGCGAGCAGTACTTC.